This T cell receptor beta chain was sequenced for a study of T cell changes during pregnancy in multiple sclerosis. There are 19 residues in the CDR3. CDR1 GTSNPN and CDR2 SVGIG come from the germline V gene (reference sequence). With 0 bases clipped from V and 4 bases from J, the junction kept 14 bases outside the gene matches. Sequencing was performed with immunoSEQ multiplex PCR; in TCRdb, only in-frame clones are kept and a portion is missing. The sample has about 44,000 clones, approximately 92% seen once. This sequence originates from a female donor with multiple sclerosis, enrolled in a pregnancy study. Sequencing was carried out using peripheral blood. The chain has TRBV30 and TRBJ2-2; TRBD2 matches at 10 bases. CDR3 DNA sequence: TGTGCCTGGAGTGTACGCAGCGGGAGGGCCCTCTTTGGCACCGGGGAGCTGTTTTTT. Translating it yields CAWSVRSGRALFGTGELFF.